This entry concerns a single T cell receptor (beta chain). Random-hexamer reverse transcription was applied to roughly 0.45 to 1 ug RNA. Via MiXCR, TCRdb re-called the immunoSEQ multiplex PCR reads, giving one row per CDR3 protein. The sample lists more than 200,000 distinct CDR3 sequences; over 90% were seen once. This CDR3 has 17 residues. V lost 5 bases, J lost 0 bases, and 9 bases stayed unmatched. Germline-derived CDR1 and CDR2 are SEHNR and FQNEAQ (reference sequence). This record comes from a study of CD8 T cells in Susac syndrome. Study details: Patients with Susac syndrome, at blood draw, were therapy-naive, on corticosteroids, or on intravenous immunoglobulin alone.

What was sequenced was CD4+ T cells from PBMCs. The chain uses TRBV7-9 and TRBJ2-5, with 10 bases identical to TRBD2. This clonotype was sampled from a human donor with Susac syndrome. The DNA of the CDR3 is TGTGCCAGCAGCCTCCGACTGACTAGCGGGTACCAAGAGACCCAGTACTTC. Translation: CASSLRLTSGYQETQYF.